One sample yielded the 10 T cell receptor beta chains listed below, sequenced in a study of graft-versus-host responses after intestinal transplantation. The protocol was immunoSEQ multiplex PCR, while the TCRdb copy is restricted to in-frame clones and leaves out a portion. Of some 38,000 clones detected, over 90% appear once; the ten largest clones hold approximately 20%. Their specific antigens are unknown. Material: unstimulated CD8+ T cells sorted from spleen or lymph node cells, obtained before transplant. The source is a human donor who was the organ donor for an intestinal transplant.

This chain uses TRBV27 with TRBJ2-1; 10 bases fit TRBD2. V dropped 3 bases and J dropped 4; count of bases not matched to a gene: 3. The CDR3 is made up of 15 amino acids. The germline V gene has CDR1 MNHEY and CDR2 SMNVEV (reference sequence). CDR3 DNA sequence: TGTGCCAGCAGTTTTGCTAGCGGGAGTTACAATGAGCAGTTCTTC. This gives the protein CASSFASGSYNEQFF.

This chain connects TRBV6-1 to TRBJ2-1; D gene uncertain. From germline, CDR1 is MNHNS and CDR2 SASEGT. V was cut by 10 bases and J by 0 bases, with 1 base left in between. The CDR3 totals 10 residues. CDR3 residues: CATSYNEQFF. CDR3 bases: TGTGCCACCTCCTACAATGAGCAGTTCTTC.

In DNA, the CDR3 is TGCGCCAGCAGCCTACACACCAGGGGCCTCGGAAACACCATATATTTT. Translation: CASSLHTRGLGNTIYF. The rearrangement links TRBV4-1 to TRBJ1-3, with D possibly being TRBD1 (6 bases). This CDR3 spans 16 amino acids. V was cut by 4 bases and J by 4 bases, with 17 bases left in between. Germline-derived CDR1 and CDR2 are MGHRA and YSYEKL.

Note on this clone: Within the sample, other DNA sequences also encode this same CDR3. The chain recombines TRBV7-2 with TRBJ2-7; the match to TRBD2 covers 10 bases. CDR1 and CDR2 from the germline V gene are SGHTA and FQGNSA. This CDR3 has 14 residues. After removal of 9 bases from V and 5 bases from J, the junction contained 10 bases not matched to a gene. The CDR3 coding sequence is TGTGCCAGTAGTTTGGCTAGCGGGAGTGACGAGCAGTACTTC. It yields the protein CASSLASGSDEQYF.

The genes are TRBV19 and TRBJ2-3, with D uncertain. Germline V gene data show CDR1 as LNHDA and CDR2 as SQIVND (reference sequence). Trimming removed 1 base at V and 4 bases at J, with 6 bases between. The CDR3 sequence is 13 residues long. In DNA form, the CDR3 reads TGTGCCAGTAGTATAGTACAGCCAGATACGCAGTATTTT. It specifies CASSIVQPDTQYF. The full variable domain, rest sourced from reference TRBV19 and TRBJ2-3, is DGGITQSPKYLFRKEGQNVTLSCEQNLNHDAMYWYRQDPGQGLRLIYYSQIVNDFQKGDIAEGYSVSREKKESFPLTVTSAQKNPTAFYLCASSIVQPDTQYFGPGTRLTVL.

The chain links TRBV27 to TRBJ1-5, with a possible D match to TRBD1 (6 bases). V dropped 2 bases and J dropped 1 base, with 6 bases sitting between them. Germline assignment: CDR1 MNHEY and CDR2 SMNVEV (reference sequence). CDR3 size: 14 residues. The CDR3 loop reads CASSLGGSNQPQHF. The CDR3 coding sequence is TGTGCCAGCAGTTTAGGGGGCAGCAATCAGCCCCAGCATTTT.

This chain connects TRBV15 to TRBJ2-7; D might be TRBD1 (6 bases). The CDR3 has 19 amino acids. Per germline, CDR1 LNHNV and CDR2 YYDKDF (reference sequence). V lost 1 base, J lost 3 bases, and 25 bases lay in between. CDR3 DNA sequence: TGTGCCACCAGCAGAGGTGATAGCCTGGGACACCCTGGGAACTACGAGCAGTACTTC. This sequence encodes CATSRGDSLGHPGNYEQYF.

In DNA, the CDR3 is TGTGCCAGCAGGAGGCAGGTCCGAAGCTATGGCTACACCTTC. Translating gives CASRRQVRSYGYTF. V gene TRBV6-4 combines with J gene TRBJ1-2; D call uncertain. Germline V CDR1 and CDR2: MRHNA, SNTAGT. The V end lost 6 bases, the J end lost 4 bases, and 15 bases lay between the germline ends. The CDR3 is 14 residues long.

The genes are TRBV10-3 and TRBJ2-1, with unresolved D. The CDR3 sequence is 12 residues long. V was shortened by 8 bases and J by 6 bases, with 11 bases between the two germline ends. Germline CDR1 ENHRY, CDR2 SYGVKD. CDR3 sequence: CAISEPSNEQFF. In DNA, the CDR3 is TGTGCCATCTCCGAGCCTAGCAATGAGCAGTTCTTC.

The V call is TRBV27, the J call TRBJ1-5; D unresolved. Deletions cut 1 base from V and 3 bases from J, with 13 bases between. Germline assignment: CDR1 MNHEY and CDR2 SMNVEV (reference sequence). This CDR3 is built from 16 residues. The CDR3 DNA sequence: TGTGCCAGCAGTTTATATTGGGCGGGTTCCAATCAGCCCCAGCATTTT. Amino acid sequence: CASSLYWAGSNQPQHF.